This T cell receptor beta chain stems from a study of blood T cell repertoires in COVID-19 (dated by TCRdb to the early 2020s). About the investigation overall: Collaborator samples came from the United States, Italy and Spain and covered acute and convalescent phases of COVID-19. The repertoires were released in a freely available public database intended as a resource for research on the immune response to SARS-CoV-2. Subjects who had been exposed to COVID-19, were actively infected with it, or had recovered from it provided the deeply sampled blood TCRbeta repertoires that made up the dataset. The samples were drawn from two sources: the first 160 participants of the ongoing ImmuneRACE study, and some 1,300 subjects contributed by 6 global collaborators. The material from the prospective study consisted of cDNA or gDNA derived from T cells, B-cell-depleted T cells, or PBMCs. The sample metadata nearly always contained a de-identified subject ID, COVID-19 status, age in years and sex. Where available, HLA class I and class II types were obtained from metadata supplied by the sample provider rather than from assay-based typing.

This clone was found a few times. Its binding antigen is unknown. No much larger clone is present one base from it, and per-base qualities are unavailable. One collaborating source in Seattle enrolled patients while the patients were actively infected and followed the patients over time throughout the course of disease. Each collaborating institution followed its own protocols to collect whole blood in K2EDTA tubes. Collaborator samples were shipped for TCRbeta analysis as frozen whole blood, isolated PBMCs, or DNA extracted from either sample type. Results the study describes overall, beyond this receptor: The amount of clinical and demographic metadata varied by source and participant and was provided uncurated.

TCRbeta CDR3 regions were amplified from genomic DNA using the immunoSEQ Assay, a bias-controlled multiplex PCR. As for the authors' bioinformatics: The number of nucleated cells in each sample was estimated by amplification of reference gene primers within the assay. To quantify the absolute abundance of each unique TCRbeta CDR3 rearrangement, sequence reads were collapsed and filtered. For each sample, productive Simpson clonality was calculated as the square root of Simpson's diversity index over productive rearrangements. TCRdb holds this immuneACCESS table with in-frame rearrangements only. Some clones are missing; in checked studies, unresolved V genes explain under half, and the rest has no known cause. For V, J and clone size, that table is used; D and trimming come from the DNA. Across this sample there are approximately 530,000 clones, with less than 90% seen only once. Roughly 8.3% of the sample lies in the top ten.

For CDR1 and CDR2, the germline V gene lists KGHSH and LQKENI. The CDR3 holds 14 amino acids from the cysteine to the phenylalanine. The retained sequence is limited to the CDR3, 42 bases, with the frame set at the first base. The junction carries 10 bases between V and J, which are trimmed by 4 bases and 6 bases respectively. This TCR came from a woman aged 50 to 60 with COVID-19, enrolled during active disease. The sequenced material came from peripheral blood. Recombination joined TRBV18 with TRBJ1-6; the D segment cannot be called with confidence. The base sequence is TGTGCCAGCTCACTGTCCGGTGGTAATTCACCCCTCCACTTT. Its translation reads: CASSLSGGNSPLHF.